Sequencing of this TCR beta chain was carried out in a study of cytomegalovirus exposure and HLA in healthy donors. Study summary: Most genotyped donors, around 86% of more than 300, had Caucasian-associated genetic ancestry.

This clone was detected only a few times. Its antigen is unknown. The CDR3 length is 16 residues. Trimming removed 1 base at V and 6 bases at J, with 19 bases between. The germline CDR1 and CDR2 sequences are LGHNA and YNFKEQ. PCR was performed using 60 Vbeta and 13 Jbeta primers. Libraries were prepared by immunoSEQ multiplex PCR; TCRdb keeps only in-frame clonotypes and omits some of them. The sample gives about 130,000 clones, 80% of which show up once; 2.5% to 3% is in the top ten. Whereas donors were nominally healthy upon sampling, unrecorded immune exposures were probable. Study-level findings and limits: Some segments of the V type, notably TRBV6-2 and TRBV6-3, were excluded as indistinguishable. Later analysis showed most CMV-associated TCR beta chains appearing HLA-restricted.

The rearrangement joins TRBV4-2 to TRBJ2-7; a weak D match, TRBD2 (6 bases). The sequenced sample consisted of PBMCs. This sequence originates from a man aged 25 to 40 in good health and CMV-seronegative. The CDR3 nucleotides are TGTGCCAGCAGCCAAGTTGGCGCGGGACCCTTCGGCGAGCAGTACTTC. Translation gives CASSQVGAGPFGEQYF.